The 15 T cell receptor beta chains in this list originate from one sample, sequenced in a study of cytomegalovirus exposure and HLA in healthy donors. PCR employed 60 Vbeta and 13 Jbeta primers. Here immunoSEQ multiplex PCR was the method, and the copy in TCRdb shows in-frame clones only, minus some. This table has 180,000 or so clones, just under 80% appearing once. Sequenced material: PBMCs. The receptors were sampled from a female donor in good health and CMV-seronegative.

The rearrangement links TRBV9 to TRBJ1-1; D may be TRBD1 (6 bases). Trimming left V 4 bases short and J 3 bases short, with 19 bases between. The CDR3 is 16 residues long. Germline V gene sequence: CDR1 SGDLS, CDR2 YYNGEE. The CDR3 DNA sequence: TGTGCCAGCAGCTCTCGTACCGGGACACCTCACACTGAAGCTTTCTTT. Translation: CASSSRTGTPHTEAFF.

The J gene is TRBJ2-7, the V gene TRBV28; the D is unclear. Germline CDR1 is MDHEN and CDR2 is SYDVKM. The CDR3 has 14 residues. V was pared by 7 bases and J by 0 bases, with 13 bases between. As DNA, the CDR3 is TGTGCCAGCACGGCGGAGCCGAGCTCCTACGAGCAGTACTTC. Amino acid sequence: CASTAEPSSYEQYF.

The V call is TRBV5-5, the J call TRBJ2-1; tentative D call: TRBD1 (8 bases). V lost 6 bases, J lost 3 bases, and 16 bases lay in between. From germline, CDR1 is SGHKS and CDR2 YYEKEE (reference sequence). There are 15 residues in the CDR3. CDR3 in amino acids: CASTRGDRLYNEQFF. CDR3 DNA: TGTGCCAGCACCCGGGGGGACAGGCTCTACAATGAGCAGTTCTTC.

The chain has TRBV18 and TRBJ2-3, with 12 nucleotides matching TRBD2. This CDR3 has 16 amino acids. Trimming cost V 2 bases and J 6 bases; bases outside gene matches: 6. In germline, CDR1 is KGHSH, CDR2 LQKENI. The CDR3 protein is CASSPKLAGGFDTQYF. CDR3 bases: TGTGCCAGCTCACCAAAACTAGCGGGAGGTTTTGATACGCAGTATTTT.

V is TRBV19 and J is TRBJ1-4, with no clear D. This CDR3 comprises 14 residues. V was trimmed by 5 bases and J by 3 bases, leaving 10 bases between them. In germline, CDR1 is LNHDA, CDR2 SQIVND (reference sequence). The CDR3 DNA sequence: TGTGCCAGTAGTTCGGGGTGGGCTAATGAAAAACTGTTTTTT. The encoded protein is CASSSGWANEKLFF.

This chain joins TRBV10-2 and TRBJ2-3, with 7 bases matching TRBD1. J was trimmed by 7 bases and V by 0 bases; bases with no gene match: 7. This CDR3 has 15 amino acids. Germline assignment: CDR1 WSHSY and CDR2 SAAADI. The DNA of the CDR3 is TGCGCCAGCAGTGAGTCGGGACAGCTACTATATACGCAGTATTTT. Translation: CASSESGQLLYTQYF.

This clone has only a few counts. This sequence joins TRBV30 and TRBJ1-1; D is unresolved. Trimming stripped 4 bases from V and 0 bases from J, with 9 bases between. CDR1 GTSNPN and CDR2 SVGIG come from the germline V gene (reference sequence). This CDR3 region has 13 residues. The CDR3 loop is CAWNPRLNTEAFF. The CDR3 bases are TGTGCCTGGAACCCCCGGTTGAACACTGAAGCTTTCTTT.

The chain links TRBV19 to TRBJ1-2, with 10 bases lining up with TRBD1. This CDR3 contains 15 residues. The germline V gene has CDR1 LNHDA and CDR2 SQIVND (reference sequence). V gave up 5 bases and J gave up 3 bases; unmatched junction bases: 6. Here the CDR3 reads CASSPDRGLYYGYTF. The CDR3 nucleotides read TGTGCCAGTAGTCCCGACAGGGGGCTTTACTATGGCTACACCTTC.

As to this clone: The identical CDR3 is also encoded by other nucleotide sequences in the sample. The genes are TRBV27 and TRBJ2-1; 11 nucleotides align to TRBD2. Trimming removed 6 bases from V and 6 bases from J; junction bases left unmatched: 7. The V gene's germline CDR1 is MNHEY and CDR2 SMNVEV (reference sequence). CDR3 length equals 15 residues. The CDR3 nucleotides read TGTGCCAGCAGCCGTACTAGCGGGAGTCTCAATGAGCAGTTCTTC. Encoded protein: CASSRTSGSLNEQFF.

This clone has just a few counts. The rearrangement uses TRBV6-1 and TRBJ2-5, with 12 nucleotides matching TRBD2. V shed 2 bases, J shed 2 bases, and the junction held 0 bases outside the gene matches. CDR1 MNHNS and CDR2 SASEGT come from the germline V gene. The CDR3 contains 15 residues. This chain's CDR3 is CASSELAGGQETQYF. The DNA for the CDR3 is TGTGCCAGCAGTGAACTAGCGGGGGGGCAAGAGACCCAGTACTTC.

This chain connects TRBV27 to TRBJ2-1; tentatively, D is TRBD2 (6 bases). This CDR3 contains 13 residues. V lost 5 bases and J 8 bases, leaving 13 bases between the germline ends. In germline, CDR1 is MNHEY, CDR2 SMNVEV (reference sequence). CDR3 residues: CASSTGVPYEQFF. The CDR3 DNA reads as TGTGCCAGCAGTACGGGAGTCCCTTATGAGCAGTTCTTC.

This clone was found once. The V gene is TRBV28, the J gene TRBJ1-1; D ambiguous. V lost 7 bases and J lost 0, with 9 bases in between. Looked up from germline, CDR1 is MDHEN and CDR2 is SYDVKM. The CDR3 has 13 amino acids. The CDR3 DNA is TGTGCCAGCATGCGAGAAATGAACACTGAAGCTTTCTTT. Encoded protein: CASMREMNTEAFF.

This CDR3 is CASSQVGGLVRRETQYF. For the CDR3, the DNA is TGTGCCAGCAGCCAAGTTGGCGGATTAGTGAGGCGGGAGACCCAGTACTTC. This chain uses TRBV4-2 with TRBJ2-5; no firm D call. The germline V and J ends were trimmed by 1 base and 5 bases, with 20 bases remaining between them. This CDR3 is 17 amino acids long. CDR1 is LGHNA, CDR2 YNFKEQ, per germline.

The CDR3 DNA follows: TGCGCCAGCAGCTTGTCGGGGGCAGATACGCAGTATTTT. This gives the protein CASSLSGADTQYF. V is TRBV5-1 and J is TRBJ2-3; a possible D gene is TRBD2 (6 bases). Trimming removed 1 base from V and 4 bases from J, with 7 bases in between. The CDR3 loop spans 13 amino acids. Germline V CDR1 and CDR2: SGHRS, YFSETQ.

The V and J genes are TRBV28 and TRBJ2-7, with D perhaps TRBD1 (6 bases). The CDR3 is 15 amino acids. Trimming shortened V by 2 bases and J by 7 bases, and 18 bases separated the two germline ends. Germline V gene data show CDR1 as MDHEN and CDR2 as SYDVKM. CDR3 residues: CASSLQGPRLWEQYF. The CDR3 bases are TGTGCCAGCAGTTTACAGGGGCCTCGTTTGTGGGAGCAGTACTTC.